This T cell receptor (beta chain) was found in a study of cytomegalovirus exposure and HLA in healthy donors. In germline, CDR1 is SGHRS, CDR2 YFSETQ. The CDR3 runs to 16 residues. V lost 2 bases to trimming and J lost 0 bases, with 14 bases between them. On this clone itself: Its antigen remains unknown.

Sequencing was performed with immunoSEQ multiplex PCR; in TCRdb, only in-frame clones are kept and a portion is missing. Of 89,000 or so clones in the sample, about 93% were seen once. General study results and limits: It was reported that the classifier diagnosed cytomegalovirus status with high specificity and sensitivity in both the original and validation cohorts. In vitro testing confirmed three CMV-associated chains as specific for CMV antigens. Most TCR sequences were uncommon, yet certain public TCRs appeared in many donors.

The chain uses TRBV5-1 and TRBJ2-5; perhaps TRBD1 as D (8 bases). The clonotype was recovered from a woman in her 30s in good health and CMV-seropositive. What was sequenced was PBMCs. The DNA for the CDR3 is TGCGCCAGCAGCTTTACACAGGGGGGGTACCAAGAGACCCAGTACTTC. Translating gives CASSFTQGGYQETQYF.